This T cell receptor (beta chain) was obtained from a study of T cell responses to AZD1222 COVID-19 vaccine. Study observations and caveats: Repertoires were obtained only post-peak T cell response.

This clone was picked up a small number of times. Its specificity is not known. The CDR3 covers 14 residues. Germline V gives CDR1 GTSNPN, CDR2 SVGIG (reference sequence). V gave up 4 bases and J gave up 2 bases, with 11 bases separating them. The table came from immunoSEQ multiplex PCR; TCRdb's copy has only in-frame clones and leaves some out. The sample yields roughly 200,000 clones, around 94% seen once. The chain uses TRBV30 and TRBJ2-2; D not certain. The receptor was isolated from an adult who received the MenACWY meningococcal vaccine as a control. The sample here was peripheral blood, taken 28 days after the second dose of the MenACWY control vaccine. CDR3 loop: CAWTGQANTGELFF. DNA for the CDR3: TGTGCCTGGACCGGCCAGGCTAACACCGGGGAGCTGTTTTTT. The full variable domain, rest sourced from reference TRBV30 and TRBJ2-2, is SQTIHQWPATLVQPVGSPLSLECTVEGTSNPNLYWYRQAAGRGLQLLFYSVGIGQISSEVPQNLSASRPQDRQFILSSKKLLLSDSGFYLCAWTGQANTGELFFGEGSRLTVL.